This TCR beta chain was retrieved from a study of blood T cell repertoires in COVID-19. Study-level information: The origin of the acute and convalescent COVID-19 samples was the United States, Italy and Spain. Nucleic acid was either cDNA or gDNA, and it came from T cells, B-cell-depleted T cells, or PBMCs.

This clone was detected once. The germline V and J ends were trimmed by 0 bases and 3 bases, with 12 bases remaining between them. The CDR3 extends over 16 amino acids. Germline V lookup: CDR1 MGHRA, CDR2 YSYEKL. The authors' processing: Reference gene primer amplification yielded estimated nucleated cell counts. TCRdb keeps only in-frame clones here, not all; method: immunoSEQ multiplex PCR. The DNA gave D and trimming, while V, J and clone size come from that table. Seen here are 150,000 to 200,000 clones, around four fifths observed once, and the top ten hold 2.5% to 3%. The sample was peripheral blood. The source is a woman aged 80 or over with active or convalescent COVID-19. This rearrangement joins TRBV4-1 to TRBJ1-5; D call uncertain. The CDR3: CASSQDKAGYNQPQHF. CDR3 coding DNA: TGCGCCAGCAGCCAAGATAAGGCAGGCTACAATCAGCCCCAGCATTTT.